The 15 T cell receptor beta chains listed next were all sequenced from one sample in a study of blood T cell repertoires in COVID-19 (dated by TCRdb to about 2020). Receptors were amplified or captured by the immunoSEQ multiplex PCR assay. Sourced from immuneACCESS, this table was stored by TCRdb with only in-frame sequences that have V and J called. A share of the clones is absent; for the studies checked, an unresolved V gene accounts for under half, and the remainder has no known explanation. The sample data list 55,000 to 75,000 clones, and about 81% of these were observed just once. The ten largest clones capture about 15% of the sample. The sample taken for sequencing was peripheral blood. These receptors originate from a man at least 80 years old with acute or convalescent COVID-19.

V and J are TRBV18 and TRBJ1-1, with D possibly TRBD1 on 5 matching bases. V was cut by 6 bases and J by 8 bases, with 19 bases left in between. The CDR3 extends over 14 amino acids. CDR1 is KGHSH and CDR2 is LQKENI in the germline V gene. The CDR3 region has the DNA TGTGCCAGCTCGGGAAACGGGGGGGTGTCCGAAGCTTTCTTT. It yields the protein CASSGNGGVSEAFF.

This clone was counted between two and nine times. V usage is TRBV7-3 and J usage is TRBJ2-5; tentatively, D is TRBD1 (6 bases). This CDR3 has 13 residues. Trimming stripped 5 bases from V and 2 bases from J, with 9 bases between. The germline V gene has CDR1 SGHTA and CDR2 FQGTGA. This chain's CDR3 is CASSQGTQETQYF. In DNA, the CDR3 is TGTGCCAGCAGCCAGGGGACGCAAGAGACCCAGTACTTC.

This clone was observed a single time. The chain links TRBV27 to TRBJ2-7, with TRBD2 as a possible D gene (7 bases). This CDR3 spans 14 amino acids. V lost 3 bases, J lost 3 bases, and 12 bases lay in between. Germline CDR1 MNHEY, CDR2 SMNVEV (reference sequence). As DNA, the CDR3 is TGTGCCAGCAGTTTTCTAGGGGGGGTCTACGAGCAGTACTTC. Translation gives CASSFLGGVYEQYF.

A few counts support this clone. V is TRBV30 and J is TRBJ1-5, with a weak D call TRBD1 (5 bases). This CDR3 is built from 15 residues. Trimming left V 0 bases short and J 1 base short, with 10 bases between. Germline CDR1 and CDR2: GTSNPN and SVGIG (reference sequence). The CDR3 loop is CAWSVRGGSNQPQHF. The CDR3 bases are TGTGCCTGGAGTGTACGGGGGGGAAGCAATCAGCCCCAGCATTTT.

CDR3 protein: CASSLAIRGGGLGYTF. CDR3 bases: TGTGCCAGCAGCTTAGCGATAAGGGGCGGAGGGCTCGGCTACACCTTC. The chain couples TRBV7-9 to TRBJ1-2; D may be TRBD1 (5 bases). Germline loops: CDR1 SEHNR, CDR2 FQNEAQ (reference sequence). The CDR3 sequence is 16 residues long. V was clipped by 0 bases and J by 8 bases, with 19 bases between them. The complete variable domain, with remaining parts taken from reference TRBV7-9 and TRBJ1-2, reads DTGVSQNPRHKITKRGQNVTFRCDPISEHNRLYWYRQTLGQGPEFLTYFQNEAQLEKSRLLSDRFSAERPKGSFSTLEIQRTEQGDSAMYLCASSLAIRGGGLGYTFGSGTRLTVV.

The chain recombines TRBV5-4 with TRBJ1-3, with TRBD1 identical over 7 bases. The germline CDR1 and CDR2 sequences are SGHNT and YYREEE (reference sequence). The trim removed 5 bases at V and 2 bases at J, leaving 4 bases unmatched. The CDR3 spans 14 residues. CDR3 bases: TGTGCCAGCAGTCGACAGGGTACTGGAAACACCATATATTTT. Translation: CASSRQGTGNTIYF.

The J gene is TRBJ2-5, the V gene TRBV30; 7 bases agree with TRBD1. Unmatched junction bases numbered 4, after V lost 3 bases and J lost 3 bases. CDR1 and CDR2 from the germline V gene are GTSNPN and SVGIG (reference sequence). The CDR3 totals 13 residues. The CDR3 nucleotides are TGTGCCTGGAGCTCAGGGGGAGAAGAGACCCAGTACTTC. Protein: CAWSSGGEETQYF.

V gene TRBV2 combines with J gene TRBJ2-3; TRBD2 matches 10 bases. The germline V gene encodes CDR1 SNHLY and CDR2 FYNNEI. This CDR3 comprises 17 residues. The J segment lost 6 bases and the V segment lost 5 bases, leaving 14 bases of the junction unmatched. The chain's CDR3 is CASSTKRGGVVWDTQYF. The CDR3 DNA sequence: TGTGCCAGCAGTACAAAGCGGGGGGGTGTTGTTTGGGATACGCAGTATTTT.

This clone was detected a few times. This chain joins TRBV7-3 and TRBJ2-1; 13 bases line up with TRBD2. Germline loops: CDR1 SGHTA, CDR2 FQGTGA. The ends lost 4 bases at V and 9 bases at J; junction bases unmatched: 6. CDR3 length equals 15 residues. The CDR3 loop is CASSSTSGGDGEQFF. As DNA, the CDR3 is TGTGCCAGCAGCTCCACTAGCGGGGGGGATGGTGAGCAGTTCTTC.

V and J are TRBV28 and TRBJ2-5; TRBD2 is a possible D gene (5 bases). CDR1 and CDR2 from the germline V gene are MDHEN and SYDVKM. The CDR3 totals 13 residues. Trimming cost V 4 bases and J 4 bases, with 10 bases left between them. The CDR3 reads CASSSGGSETQYF. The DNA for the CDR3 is TGTGCCAGCAGTTCCGGAGGTTCAGAGACCCAGTACTTC.

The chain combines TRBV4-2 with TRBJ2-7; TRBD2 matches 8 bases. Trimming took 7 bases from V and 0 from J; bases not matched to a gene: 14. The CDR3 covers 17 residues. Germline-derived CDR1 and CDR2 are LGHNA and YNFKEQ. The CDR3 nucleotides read TGTGCCAGCATACAAAGGTCCCTAGCGGGCCGCTCCTACGAGCAGTACTTC. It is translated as CASIQRSLAGRSYEQYF.

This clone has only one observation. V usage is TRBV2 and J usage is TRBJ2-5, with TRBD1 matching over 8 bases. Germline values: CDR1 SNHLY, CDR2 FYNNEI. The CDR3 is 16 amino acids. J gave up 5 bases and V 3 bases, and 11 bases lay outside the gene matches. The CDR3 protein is CASSDGAGGAGETQYF. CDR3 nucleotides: TGTGCCAGCAGTGACGGGGCAGGGGGCGCAGGGGAGACCCAGTACTTC.

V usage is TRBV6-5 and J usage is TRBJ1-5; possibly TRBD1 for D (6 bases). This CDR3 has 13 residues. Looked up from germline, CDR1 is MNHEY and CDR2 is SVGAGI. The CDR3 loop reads CANSATGTQPQHF. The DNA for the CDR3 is TGTGCAAACTCGGCCACAGGGACCCAGCCCCAGCATTTT.

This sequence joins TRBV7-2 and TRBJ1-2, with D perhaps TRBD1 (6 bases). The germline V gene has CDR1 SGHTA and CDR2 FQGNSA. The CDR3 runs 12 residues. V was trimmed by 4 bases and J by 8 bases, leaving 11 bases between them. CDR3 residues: CASSSTGIGYTF. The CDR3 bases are TGTGCCAGCAGCTCTACAGGGATCGGCTACACCTTC.

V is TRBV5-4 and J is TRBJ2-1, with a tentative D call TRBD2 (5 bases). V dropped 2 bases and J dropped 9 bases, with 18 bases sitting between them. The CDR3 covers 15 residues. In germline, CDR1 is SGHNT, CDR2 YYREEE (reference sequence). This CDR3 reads CASSFNRGGYGEQFF. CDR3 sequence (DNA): TGTGCCAGCAGCTTTAACCGGGGTGGGTATGGTGAGCAGTTCTTC. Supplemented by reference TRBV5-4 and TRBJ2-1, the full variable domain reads ETGVTQSPTHLIKTRGQQVTLRCSSQSGHNTVSWYQQALGQGPQFIFQYYREEENGRGNFPPRFSGLQFPNYSSELNVNALELDDSALYLCASSFNRGGYGEQFFGPGTRLTVL.